This T cell receptor beta chain originates from a study of blood T cell repertoires in COVID-19. For the study at large: T cells, B-cell-depleted T cells, or PBMCs provided the cDNA or gDNA that served as material.

Some clones are missing from TCRdb's copy, which holds only in-frame ones; the method was immunoSEQ multiplex PCR. The sample lists around 140,000 clones, approximately 84% occurring once. The sequence was obtained from a woman of 80 years or more with acute or convalescent COVID-19. Sequenced material: peripheral blood.

DNA for the CDR3: TGTGCCAGCTCACCAAACCTCCAGGGCGGCTATGGCTACACCTTC. Protein product: CASSPNLQGGYGYTF. This chain links TRBV18 with TRBJ1-2, with a possible D match to TRBD1 (5 bases). The CDR3 has 15 amino acids. CDR1 is KGHSH and CDR2 is LQKENI in the germline V gene. The V end lost 2 bases, the J end lost 4 bases, and 14 bases lay between the germline ends. Supplemented by reference TRBV18 and TRBJ1-2, the full variable domain reads NAGVMQNPRHLVRRRGQEARLRCSPMKGHSHVYWYRQLPEEGLKFMVYLQKENIIDESGMPKERFSAEFPKEGPSILRIQQVVRGDSAAYFCASSPNLQGGYGYTFGSGTRLTVV.